The 15 T cell receptor beta chains given below trace back to one sample, sequenced in a study of Graves' ophthalmopathy and Graves' hyperthyroidism. RNA served as the template for amplifying TCR beta CDR3 regions. RT-PCR in the first round used HTBI primers; a second-round multiplex PCR followed. TCRdb redid the calling of the multiplex PCR reads with MiXCR, one entry per CDR3 protein. The sample shows roughly 410,000 distinct CDR3 sequences, just over 15% of them seen only once. Sequenced sample: peripheral blood. These receptors all stem from a woman aged 18-29 years with stable Graves' hyperthyroidism.

The gene calls are TRBV6-5 and TRBJ1-2; D unclear. Germline loops: CDR1 MNHEY, CDR2 SVGAGI. The V end lost 2 bases, the J end lost 3 bases, and 19 bases lay between the germline ends. The length of the CDR3 is 17 residues. The CDR3 DNA follows: TGTGCCAGCAGTTACGCTCTAGGTTTTGGGTTGGACTATGGCTACACCTTC. This gives the protein CASSYALGFGLDYGYTF.

The chain uses TRBV28 and TRBJ1-2, with a weak D call TRBD1 (5 bases). Germline V gene lookup returns CDR1 MDHEN and CDR2 SYDVKM. The CDR3 sequence is 15 residues long. V was clipped by 3 bases and J by 4 bases, with 15 bases between them. The CDR3 nucleotides read TGTGCCAGCAGTTTCTCCGGGAGGGGCTTCTATGGCTACACCTTC. Residues: CASSFSGRGFYGYTF.

This clonotype was seen repeatedly, ten times or more. The chain combines TRBV7-2 with TRBJ2-7; 11 bases map to TRBD2. Unmatched junction bases numbered 1, after V lost 1 base and J lost 2 bases. This CDR3 spans 15 amino acids. Germline CDR1 reads SGHTA; CDR2 reads FQGNSA. CDR3 region: CASSLVSGGAYEQYF. The CDR3 bases are TGTGCCAGCAGCTTAGTTAGCGGGGGGGCCTACGAGCAGTACTTC.

In its sample, this clonotype was seen many times. This rearrangement joins TRBV3-1 to TRBJ2-5; D not resolved. Trimming pared 0 bases from V and 2 bases from J, leaving 13 bases between. The CDR3 spans 16 residues. Germline CDR1 is LGHDT and CDR2 is YNNKEL (reference sequence). The CDR3: CASSQDPPDGQETQYF. The CDR3 nucleotides read TGTGCCAGCAGCCAAGATCCACCGGACGGACAAGAGACCCAGTACTTC.

This clonotype showed up just a few times. V is TRBV11-2 and J is TRBJ2-5, with a weak D call TRBD1 (6 bases). This CDR3 has 15 amino acids. Between the trimmed V and J ends, which lost 5 bases and 0 bases, there was a span of 13 bases. Germline lookup yields CDR1 SGHAT and CDR2 FQNNGV. The CDR3 bases are TGTGCCAGCAGCCCCAACTACAGGGACCAAGAGACCCAGTACTTC. Its protein is CASSPNYRDQETQYF.

This clonotype was seen more than once but under ten times. The chain joins TRBV7-9 to TRBJ1-1, with D maybe TRBD1 (5 bases). The CDR3 is 15 residues long. Germline V CDR1 and CDR2: SEHNR, FQNEAQ (reference sequence). Trimming stripped 1 base from V and 2 bases from J, with 11 bases between. The CDR3 protein is CASSLVPTDNTEAFF. For the CDR3, the DNA is TGTGCCAGCAGCTTAGTTCCGACAGATAACACTGAAGCTTTCTTT.

In this sample, this clonotype turned up many times. The V and J genes are TRBV20-1 and TRBJ2-7; tentatively, D is TRBD1 (6 bases). The CDR3 has 14 amino acids. V gave up 3 bases and J gave up 3 bases, with 15 bases separating them. From germline, CDR1 is DFQATT and CDR2 SNEGSKA (reference sequence). The CDR3 DNA is TGCAGTGCTAGGGAGCTTAAACAGGGCTACGAGCAGTACTTC. Translated: CSARELKQGYEQYF.

This clonotype was picked up many times. DNA for the CDR3: TGTGCCAGCAGCTTAACAGGCACCGGGGAGCTGTTTTTT. Protein: CASSLTGTGELFF. The gene calls are TRBV7-3 and TRBJ2-2; no definite D call. This CDR3 is 13 amino acids long. The V and J ends lost 0 bases and 4 bases respectively, with 3 bases between them. The V gene's germline CDR1 is SGHTA and CDR2 FQGTGA.

This clonotype has only a few counts. This chain links TRBV6-5 with TRBJ1-2; weak D call: TRBD1 (5 bases). The germline V gene has CDR1 MNHEY and CDR2 SVGAGI. The CDR3 runs to 15 residues. V was shortened by 3 bases and J by 1 base, with 12 bases between the two germline ends. The CDR3 DNA follows: TGTGCCAGCAGTTATAATTCAGGGATTAACTATGGCTACACCTTC. This gives the protein CASSYNSGINYGYTF.

There are many counts of this clonotype. The rearrangement links TRBV7-9 to TRBJ2-5; a possible D gene is TRBD2 (6 bases). Germline assignment: CDR1 SEHNR and CDR2 FQNEAQ (reference sequence). There are 15 residues in the CDR3. Trimming took off 5 bases at V and 7 bases at J, with 20 bases between the two ends. The chain's CDR3 is CASSRRSGTSGTQYF. CDR3 DNA sequence: TGTGCCAGCAGCCGCAGATCCGGGACTTCAGGGACCCAGTACTTC.

This clonotype was seen at least ten times. The chain joins TRBV7-9 to TRBJ2-7; the D gene is possibly TRBD2 (5 bases). The CDR3 is made up of 15 amino acids. The germline gives CDR1 SEHNR, CDR2 FQNEAQ (reference sequence). V was clipped by 5 bases and J by 1 base, with 15 bases between them. The CDR3 loop reads CASSDRREVSYEQYF. Here the CDR3 DNA reads TGTGCCAGCAGCGATCGCCGGGAAGTATCCTACGAGCAGTACTTC.

This clonotype appeared many times. The chain recombines TRBV12-3 or TRBV12-4 with TRBJ1-6; 9 bases map to TRBD1. The CDR3 contains 14 residues. V lost 6 bases, J lost 7 bases, and 4 bases stayed unmatched. The CDR3 bases are TGTGCCAGCAGAACCGGGACAGGGAATTCACCCCTCCACTTT. It encodes CASRTGTGNSPLHF.

This clonotype was seen repeatedly, ten times or more. The chain employs TRBV11-2 and TRBJ1-2, with D possibly TRBD1 on 5 matching bases. The CDR3 totals 12 residues. V lost 5 bases to trimming and J lost 7 bases, with 11 bases between them. Germline V gives CDR1 SGHAT, CDR2 FQNNGV. This chain's CDR3 is CASSQGLSGYTF. The CDR3 DNA reads TGTGCCAGCAGCCAGGGACTCAGTGGCTACACCTTC.

This clonotype occurred many times. The chain links TRBV6-5 to TRBJ2-7; no reliable D call. This CDR3 is 14 amino acids long. Germline loops: CDR1 MNHEY, CDR2 SVGAGI. V was cut by 4 bases and J by 7 bases, with 17 bases left in between. The CDR3 reads CASSSSDKFGEQYF. DNA of the CDR3: TGTGCCAGCAGTTCCTCCGACAAGTTTGGTGAGCAGTACTTC.

The V call is TRBV5-1, the J call TRBJ1-1, with D uncertain. Germline V gives CDR1 SGHRS, CDR2 YFSETQ. The CDR3 is made up of 14 amino acids. V dropped 1 base and J dropped 0 bases, with 7 bases sitting between them. CDR3 bases: TGCGCCAGCAGCTTGATGGCCGTGAACACTGAAGCTTTCTTT. Translating it yields CASSLMAVNTEAFF.